These 10 T cell receptor beta chains share one sample of origin, sequenced in a study of blood T cell repertoires in COVID-19. Using immunoSEQ multiplex PCR, the repertoire was profiled, and TCRdb retains in-frame clones only, with some absent. The profile covers approximately 170,000 clones, with 86% appearing a single time and 7% taken by the ten largest. The sample was peripheral blood. Receptors originate from a woman aged 80 or over in a cohort sampled during active or convalescent COVID-19.

The chain recombines TRBV19 with TRBJ1-5, with D perhaps matching TRBD1 (6 bases). Germline CDR1 is LNHDA and CDR2 is SQIVND (reference sequence). The CDR3 runs to 13 residues. The V gene lost 7 bases and the J gene lost 7 bases, with 14 bases spanning the gap. The CDR3 DNA is TGTGCCAGTACCGGGACAAGGGGGCAGCCCCAGCATTTT. Amino acids: CASTGTRGQPQHF. The full variable domain, in which reference TRBV19 and TRBJ1-5 provide the parts outside the CDR3, is DGGITQSPKYLFRKEGQNVTLSCEQNLNHDAMYWYRQDPGQGLRLIYYSQIVNDFQKGDIAEGYSVSREKKESFPLTVTSAQKNPTAFYLCASTGTRGQPQHFGDGTRLSIL.

The chain employs TRBV6-5 and TRBJ1-6; possible D gene TRBD1, 5 bases. V shed 9 bases and J shed 8 bases, with 8 bases lying between them. Germline lookup yields CDR1 MNHEY and CDR2 SVGAGI. The CDR3 consists of 11 residues. Here the CDR3 reads CARGGDSPLHF. As DNA, the CDR3 is TGTGCCAGGGGGGGGGATTCACCCCTCCACTTT.

The chain carries TRBV30 and TRBJ2-1; perhaps TRBD1 as D (6 bases). This CDR3 spans 13 amino acids. Germline CDR1 is GTSNPN and CDR2 is SVGIG (reference sequence). Trimming cost V 3 bases and J 8 bases, with 14 bases left between them. CDR3 coding DNA: TGTGCCTGGAGCCCTGACAGGCGGTATGAGCAGTTCTTC. It specifies CAWSPDRRYEQFF.

This clone has only a few counts. V is TRBV10-1 and J is TRBJ2-1, with D hard to call. V lost 4 bases and J lost 0, with 7 bases in between. This CDR3 has 14 amino acids. Germline V gene data show CDR1 as WNHNN and CDR2 as SYGVQD (reference sequence). As DNA, the CDR3 is TGCGCCAGCAGTGGAGTACGCTCCTACAATGAGCAGTTCTTC. Translated, it gives CASSGVRSYNEQFF.

This clone was counted a few times. The gene calls are TRBV6-5 and TRBJ2-1, with 7 bases identical to TRBD1. The CDR3 sequence is 14 residues long. Germline V gives CDR1 MNHEY, CDR2 SVGAGI. Germline trimming cut 9 bases from V and 5 bases from J; bases unmatched to any gene: 10. This CDR3 reads CASNRGQIDNEQFF. In DNA, the CDR3 is TGTGCCAGTAATAGGGGACAGATAGACAATGAGCAGTTCTTC.

The chain is built from TRBV11-2 and TRBJ1-1, with 7 bases that match TRBD1. The length of the CDR3 is 15 residues. V trimming: 2 bases; J trimming: 5 bases; junction bases outside the gene matches: 8. Per germline, CDR1 SGHAT and CDR2 FQNNGV. The CDR3 DNA reads as TGTGCCAGCAGCTTATTTTCGGCACAGGGGACTGAAGCTTTCTTT. It specifies CASSLFSAQGTEAFF. The full variable domain, rest sourced from reference TRBV11-2 and TRBJ1-1, is EAGVAQSPRYKIIEKRQSVAFWCNPISGHATLYWYQQILGQGPKLLIQFQNNGVVDDSQLPKDRFSAERLKGVDSTLKIQPAKLEDSAVYLCASSLFSAQGTEAFFGQGTRLTVV.

The chain has TRBV11-2 and TRBJ1-2; 8 bases align to TRBD1. Germline assignment: CDR1 SGHAT and CDR2 FQNNGV. Trimming took 5 bases from V and 2 from J; bases not matched to a gene: 10. This CDR3 has 16 residues. The CDR3 nucleotides are TGTGCCAGCAGCAGGGTCAGACAGGGGCTCAACTATGGCTACACCTTC. It yields the protein CASSRVRQGLNYGYTF.

This chain joins TRBV6-5 and TRBJ1-1, with D possibly TRBD1 on 5 matching bases. V lost 0 bases, J lost 1 base, and 9 bases lay in between. CDR3 size: 15 residues. The germline gives CDR1 MNHEY, CDR2 SVGAGI. The CDR3 sequence: CASSYSAGWNTEAFF. In nucleotides, the CDR3 is TGTGCCAGCAGTTACTCGGCAGGGTGGAACACTGAAGCTTTCTTT.

This sequence joins TRBV19 and TRBJ2-5; D perhaps matches TRBD2 (6 bases). Germline CDR1 and CDR2: LNHDA and SQIVND (reference sequence). The CDR3 is 14 amino acids. Trimming took 5 bases from V and 5 from J, leaving 15 bases between them. The CDR3 sequence: CASSSRLVRETQYF. The DNA of the CDR3 is TGTGCCAGTAGTTCCCGACTAGTTAGGGAGACCCAGTACTTC.

V gene TRBV3-1 (or the pseudogene TRBV3-2) combines with J gene TRBJ1-1; D gene unclear. Germline lookup yields CDR1 LGHDT and CDR2 YNNKEL (reference sequence). V lost 8 bases and J lost 1, with 5 bases in between. CDR3 length equals 11 residues. CDR3 sequence (DNA): TGTGCCAGCGAGGGGAACACTGAAGCTTTCTTT. Amino acids: CASEGNTEAFF.